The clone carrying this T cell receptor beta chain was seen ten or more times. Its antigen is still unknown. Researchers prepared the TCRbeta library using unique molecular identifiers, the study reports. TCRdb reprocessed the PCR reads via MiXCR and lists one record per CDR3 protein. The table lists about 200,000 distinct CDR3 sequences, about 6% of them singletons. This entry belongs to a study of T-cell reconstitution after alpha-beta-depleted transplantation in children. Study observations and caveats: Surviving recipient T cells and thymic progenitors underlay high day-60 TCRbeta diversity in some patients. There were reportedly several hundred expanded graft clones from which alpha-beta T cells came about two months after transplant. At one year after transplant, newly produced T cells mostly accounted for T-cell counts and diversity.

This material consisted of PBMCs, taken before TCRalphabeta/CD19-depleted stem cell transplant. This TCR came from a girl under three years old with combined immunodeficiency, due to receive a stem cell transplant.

CDR3 loop: CASSLPPTDTQYF. The CDR3 nucleotides read TGTGCCAGCAGCTTGCCGCCCACAGATACGCAGTATTTT. This sequence joins TRBV7-2 and TRBJ2-3, with D unclear. The CDR3 sequence is 13 residues long. Trimming cost V 3 bases and J 2 bases, with 6 bases left between them. Germline CDR1 and CDR2: SGHTA and FQGNSA.